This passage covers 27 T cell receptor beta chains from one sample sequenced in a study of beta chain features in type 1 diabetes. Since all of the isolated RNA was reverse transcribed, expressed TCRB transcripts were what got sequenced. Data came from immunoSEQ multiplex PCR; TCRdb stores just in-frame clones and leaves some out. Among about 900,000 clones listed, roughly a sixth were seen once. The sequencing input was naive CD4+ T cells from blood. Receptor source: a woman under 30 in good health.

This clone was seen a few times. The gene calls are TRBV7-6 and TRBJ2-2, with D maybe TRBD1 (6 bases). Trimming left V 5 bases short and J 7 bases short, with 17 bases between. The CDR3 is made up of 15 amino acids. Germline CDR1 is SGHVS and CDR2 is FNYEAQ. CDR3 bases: TGTGCCAGCAGCCTGGACAGCCGCTTTGGCGGGGAGCTGTTTTTT. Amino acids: CASSLDSRFGGELFF.

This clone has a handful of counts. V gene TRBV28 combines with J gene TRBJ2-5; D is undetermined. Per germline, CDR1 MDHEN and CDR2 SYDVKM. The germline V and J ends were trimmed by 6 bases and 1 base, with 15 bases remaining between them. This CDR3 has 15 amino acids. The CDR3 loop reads CASSPGVSFQETQYF. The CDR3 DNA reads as TGTGCCAGCAGCCCCGGAGTTTCCTTCCAAGAGACCCAGTACTTC.

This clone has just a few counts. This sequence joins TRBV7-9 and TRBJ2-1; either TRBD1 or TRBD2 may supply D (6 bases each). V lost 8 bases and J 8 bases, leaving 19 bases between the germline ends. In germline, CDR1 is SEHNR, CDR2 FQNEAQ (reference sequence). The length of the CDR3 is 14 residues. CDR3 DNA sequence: TGTGCCAGCGTCCAAGGGGGGCTAGTTTATGAGCAGTTCTTC. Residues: CASVQGGLVYEQFF.

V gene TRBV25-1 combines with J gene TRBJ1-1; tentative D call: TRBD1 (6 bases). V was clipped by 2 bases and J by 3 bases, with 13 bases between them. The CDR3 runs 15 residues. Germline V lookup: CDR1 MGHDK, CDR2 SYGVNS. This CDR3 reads CASSEIGQSYTEAFF. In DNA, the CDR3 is TGTGCCAGCAGTGAAATCGGACAGAGTTACACTGAAGCTTTCTTT. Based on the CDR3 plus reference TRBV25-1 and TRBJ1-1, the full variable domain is EADIYQTPRYLVIGTGKKITLECSQTMGHDKMYWYQQDPGMELHLIHYSYGVNSTEKGDLSSESTVSRIRTEHFPLTLESARPSHTSQYLCASSEIGQSYTEAFFGQGTRLTVV.

CDR3 nucleotides: TGTGCCAGCAGCCAGCGTACAAGCACAGATACGCAGTATTTT. It is translated as CASSQRTSTDTQYF. The chain recombines TRBV4-2 with TRBJ2-3, with no clear D. The CDR3 spans 14 residues. Trimming took 3 bases from V and 0 from J, leaving 7 bases between them. Germline V gene lookup returns CDR1 LGHNA and CDR2 YNFKEQ.

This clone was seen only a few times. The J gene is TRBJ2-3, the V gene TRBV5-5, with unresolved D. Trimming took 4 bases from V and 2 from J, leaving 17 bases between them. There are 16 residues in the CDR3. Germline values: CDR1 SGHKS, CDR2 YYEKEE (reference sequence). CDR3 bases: TGTGCCAGCAGCGTTTCTCTACTTGGAAACACAGATACGCAGTATTTT. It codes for CASSVSLLGNTDTQYF.

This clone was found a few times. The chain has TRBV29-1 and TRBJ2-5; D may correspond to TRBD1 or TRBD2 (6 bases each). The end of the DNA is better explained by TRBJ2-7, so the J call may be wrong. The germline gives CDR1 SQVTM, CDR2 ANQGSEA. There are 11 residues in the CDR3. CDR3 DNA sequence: TGCAGCGGGGGAAAGGGGGGCGAGCAGTACTTC. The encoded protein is CSGGKGGEQYF.

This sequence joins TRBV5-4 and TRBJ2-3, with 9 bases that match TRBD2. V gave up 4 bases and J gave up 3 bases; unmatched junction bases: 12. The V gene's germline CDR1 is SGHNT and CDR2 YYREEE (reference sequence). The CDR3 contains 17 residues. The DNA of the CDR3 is TGTGCCAGCAGCCTAGGCGGGCTAGCGGGAATTACAGATACGCAGTATTTT. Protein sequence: CASSLGGLAGITDTQYF.

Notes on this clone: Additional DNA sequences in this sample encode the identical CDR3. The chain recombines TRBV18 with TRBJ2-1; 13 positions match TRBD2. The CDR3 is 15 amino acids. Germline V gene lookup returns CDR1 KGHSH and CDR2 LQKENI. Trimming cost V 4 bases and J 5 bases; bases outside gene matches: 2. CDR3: CASSQGLAGNNEQFF. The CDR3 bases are TGTGCCAGCTCACAGGGACTAGCGGGGAACAATGAGCAGTTCTTC.

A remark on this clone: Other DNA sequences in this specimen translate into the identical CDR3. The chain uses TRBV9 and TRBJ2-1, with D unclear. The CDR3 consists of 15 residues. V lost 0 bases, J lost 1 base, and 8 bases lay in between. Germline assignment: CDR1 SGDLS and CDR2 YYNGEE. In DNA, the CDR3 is TGTGCCAGCAGCGTAGCGGCAGGTTCCTACAATGAGCAGTTCTTC. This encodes CASSVAAGSYNEQFF. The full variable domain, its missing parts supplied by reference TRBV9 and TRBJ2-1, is DSGVTQTPKHLITATGQRVTLRCSPRSGDLSVYWYQQSLDQGLQFLIQYYNGEERAKGNILERFSAQQFPDLHSELNLSSLELGDSALYFCASSVAAGSYNEQFFGPGTRLTVL.

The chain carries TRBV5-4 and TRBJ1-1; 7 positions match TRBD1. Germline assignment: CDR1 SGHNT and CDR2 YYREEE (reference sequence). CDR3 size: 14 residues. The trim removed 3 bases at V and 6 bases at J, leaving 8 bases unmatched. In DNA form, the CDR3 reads TGTGCCAGCAGCTGGGGACAGCCAGGGGCTGAAGCTTTCTTT. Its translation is CASSWGQPGAEAFF.

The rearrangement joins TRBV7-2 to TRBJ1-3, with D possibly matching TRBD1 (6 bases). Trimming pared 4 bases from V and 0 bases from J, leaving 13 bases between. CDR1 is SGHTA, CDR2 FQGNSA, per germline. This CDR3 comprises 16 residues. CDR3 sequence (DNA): TGTGCCAGCAGCTCGAAGGGGGTAATCTCTGGAAACACCATATATTTT. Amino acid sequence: CASSSKGVISGNTIYF. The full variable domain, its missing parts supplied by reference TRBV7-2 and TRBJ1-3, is GAGVSQSPSNKVTEKGKDVELRCDPISGHTALYWYRQSLGQGLEFLIYFQGNSAPDKSGLPSDRFSAERTGGSVSTLTIQRTQQEDSAVYLCASSSKGVISGNTIYFGEGSWLTVV.

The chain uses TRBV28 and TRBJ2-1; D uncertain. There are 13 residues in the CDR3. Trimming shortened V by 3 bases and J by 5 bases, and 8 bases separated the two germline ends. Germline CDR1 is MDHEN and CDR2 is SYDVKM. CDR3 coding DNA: TGTGCCAGCAGTTTCGTCGAGAACAATGAGCAGTTCTTC. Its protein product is CASSFVENNEQFF.

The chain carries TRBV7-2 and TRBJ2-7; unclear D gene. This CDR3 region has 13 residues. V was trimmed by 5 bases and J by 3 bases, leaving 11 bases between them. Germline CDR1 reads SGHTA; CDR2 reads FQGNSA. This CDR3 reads CASSGPMFYEQYF. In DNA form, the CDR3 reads TGTGCCAGCAGCGGTCCTATGTTCTACGAGCAGTACTTC.

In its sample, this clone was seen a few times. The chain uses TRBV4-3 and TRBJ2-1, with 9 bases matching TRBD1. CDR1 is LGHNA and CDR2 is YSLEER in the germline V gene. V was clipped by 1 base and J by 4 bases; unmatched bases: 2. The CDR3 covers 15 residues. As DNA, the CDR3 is TGCGCCAGCAGCCAAGGGGACAGGGATTACAATGAGCAGTTCTTC. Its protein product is CASSQGDRDYNEQFF.

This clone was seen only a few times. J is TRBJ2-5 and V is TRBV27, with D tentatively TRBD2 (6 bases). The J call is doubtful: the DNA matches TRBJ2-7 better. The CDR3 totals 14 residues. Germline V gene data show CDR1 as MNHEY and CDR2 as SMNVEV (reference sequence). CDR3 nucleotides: TGTGCCAGCAGTTCCCTAGCGCGAGACTACGAGCAGTACTTC. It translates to CASSSLARDYEQYF.

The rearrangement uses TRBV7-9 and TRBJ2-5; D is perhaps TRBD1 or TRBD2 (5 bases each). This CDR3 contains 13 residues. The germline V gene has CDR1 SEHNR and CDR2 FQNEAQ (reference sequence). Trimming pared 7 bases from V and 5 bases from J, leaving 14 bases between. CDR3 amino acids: CASKPGPLETQYF. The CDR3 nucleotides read TGTGCCAGCAAACCGGGACCTCTTGAGACCCAGTACTTC.

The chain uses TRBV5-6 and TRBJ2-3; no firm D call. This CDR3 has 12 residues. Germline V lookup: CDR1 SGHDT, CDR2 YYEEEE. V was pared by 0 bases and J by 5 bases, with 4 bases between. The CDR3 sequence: CASSLAVDTQYF. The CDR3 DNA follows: TGTGCCAGCAGCTTGGCCGTAGATACGCAGTATTTT.

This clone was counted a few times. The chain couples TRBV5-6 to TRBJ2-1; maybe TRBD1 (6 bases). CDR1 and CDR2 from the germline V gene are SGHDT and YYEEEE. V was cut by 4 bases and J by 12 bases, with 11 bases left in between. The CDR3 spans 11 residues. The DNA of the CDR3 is TGTGCCAGCAGCCTACAGGGATGGCAGTTCTTC. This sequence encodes CASSLQGWQFF.

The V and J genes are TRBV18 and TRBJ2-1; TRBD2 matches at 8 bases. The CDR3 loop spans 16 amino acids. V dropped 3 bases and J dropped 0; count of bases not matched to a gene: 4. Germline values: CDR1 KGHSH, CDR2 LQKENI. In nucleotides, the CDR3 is TGTGCCAGCTCACCTCCAGCGGGAGACTCCTACAATGAGCAGTTCTTC. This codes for CASSPPAGDSYNEQFF.

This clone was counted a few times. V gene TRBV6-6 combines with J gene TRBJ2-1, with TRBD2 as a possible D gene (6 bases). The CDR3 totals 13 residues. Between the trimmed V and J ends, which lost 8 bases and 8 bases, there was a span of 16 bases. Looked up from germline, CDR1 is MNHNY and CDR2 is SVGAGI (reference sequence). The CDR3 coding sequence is TGTGCCAGCCTTCCGGGAGAATTCGATGAGCAGTTCTTC. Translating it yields CASLPGEFDEQFF.

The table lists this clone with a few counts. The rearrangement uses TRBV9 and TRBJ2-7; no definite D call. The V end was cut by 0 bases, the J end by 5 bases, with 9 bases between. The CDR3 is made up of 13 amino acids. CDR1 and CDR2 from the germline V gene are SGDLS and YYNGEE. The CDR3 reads CASSVAQWDEQYF. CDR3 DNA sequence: TGTGCCAGCAGCGTAGCTCAGTGGGACGAGCAGTACTTC.

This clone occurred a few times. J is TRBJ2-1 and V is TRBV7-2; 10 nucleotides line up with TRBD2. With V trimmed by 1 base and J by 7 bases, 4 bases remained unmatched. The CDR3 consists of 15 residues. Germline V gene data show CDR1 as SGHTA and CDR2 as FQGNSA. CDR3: CASSLEGLAANEQFF. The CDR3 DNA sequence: TGTGCCAGCAGCTTAGAAGGACTAGCGGCGAATGAGCAGTTCTTC. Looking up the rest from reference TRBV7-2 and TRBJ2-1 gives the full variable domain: GAGVSQSPSNKVTEKGKDVELRCDPISGHTALYWYRQSLGQGLEFLIYFQGNSAPDKSGLPSDRFSAERTGGSVSTLTIQRTQQEDSAVYLCASSLEGLAANEQFFGPGTRLTVL.

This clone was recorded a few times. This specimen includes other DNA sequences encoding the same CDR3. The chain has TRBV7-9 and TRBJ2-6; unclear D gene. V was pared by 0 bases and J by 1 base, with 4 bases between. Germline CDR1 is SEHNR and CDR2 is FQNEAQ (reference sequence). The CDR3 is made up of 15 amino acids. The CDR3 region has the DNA TGTGCCAGCAGCTTAGCCAGATCTGGGGCCAACGTCCTGACTTTC. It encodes CASSLARSGANVLTF.

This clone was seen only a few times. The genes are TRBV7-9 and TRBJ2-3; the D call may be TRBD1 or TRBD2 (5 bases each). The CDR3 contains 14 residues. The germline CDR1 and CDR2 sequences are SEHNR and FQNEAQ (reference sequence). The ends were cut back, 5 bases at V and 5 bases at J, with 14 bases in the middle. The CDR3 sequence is CASSPTGAGDTQYF. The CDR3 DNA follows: TGTGCCAGCAGCCCTACCGGGGCTGGAGATACGCAGTATTTT.

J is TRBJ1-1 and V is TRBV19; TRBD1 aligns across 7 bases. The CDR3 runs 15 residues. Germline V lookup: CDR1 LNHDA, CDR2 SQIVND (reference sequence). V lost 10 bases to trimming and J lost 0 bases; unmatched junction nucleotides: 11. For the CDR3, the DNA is TGTGCCACCAAGGGGGACAGTTCTTTGAACACTGAAGCTTTCTTT. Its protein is CATKGDSSLNTEAFF. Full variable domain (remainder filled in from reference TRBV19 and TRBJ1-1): DGGITQSPKYLFRKEGQNVTLSCEQNLNHDAMYWYRQDPGQGLRLIYYSQIVNDFQKGDIAEGYSVSREKKESFPLTVTSAQKNPTAFYLCATKGDSSLNTEAFFGQGTRLTVV.

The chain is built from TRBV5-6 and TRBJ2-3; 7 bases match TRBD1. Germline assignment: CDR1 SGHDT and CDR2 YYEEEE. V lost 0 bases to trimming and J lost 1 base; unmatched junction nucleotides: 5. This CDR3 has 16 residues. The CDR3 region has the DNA TGTGCCAGCAGCTTGGATAGGGGGCTGGGCACAGATACGCAGTATTTT. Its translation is CASSLDRGLGTDTQYF. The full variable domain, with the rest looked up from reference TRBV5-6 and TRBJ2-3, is DAGVTQSPTHLIKTRGQQVTLRCSPKSGHDTVSWYQQALGQGPQFIFQYYEEEERQRGNFPDRFSGHQFPNYSSELNVNALLLGDSALYLCASSLDRGLGTDTQYFGPGTRLTVL.